The clone carrying this T cell receptor (beta chain) was recorded a few times. Its antigen is undetermined. This CDR3 is 16 amino acids long. The germline CDR1 and CDR2 sequences are MNHNS and SASEGT. V was shortened by 5 bases and J by 0 bases, with 14 bases between the two germline ends. TCRdb called the RT-PCR reads again in MiXCR, with one record for every CDR3 protein. The sample contains 250,000 to 350,000 distinct CDR3 sequences, 20% to 25% of which appear only once. This record comes from a study of response to subunit inactivated influenza vaccine. Overall study results and limits: It was suggested by the authors that few new T cells are recruited by each seasonal influenza vaccination.

Source: PBMCs from blood, taken less than 22 months after vaccination. The rearrangement uses TRBV6-1 and TRBJ1-3; D unclear. This clonotype was obtained from a man aged 50-75 years who received an inactivated influenza vaccine. The DNA for the CDR3 is TGTGCCAGCAGTCCCGCGCGGCAGTTCTCTGGAAACACCATATATTTT. Translated, it gives CASSPARQFSGNTIYF.